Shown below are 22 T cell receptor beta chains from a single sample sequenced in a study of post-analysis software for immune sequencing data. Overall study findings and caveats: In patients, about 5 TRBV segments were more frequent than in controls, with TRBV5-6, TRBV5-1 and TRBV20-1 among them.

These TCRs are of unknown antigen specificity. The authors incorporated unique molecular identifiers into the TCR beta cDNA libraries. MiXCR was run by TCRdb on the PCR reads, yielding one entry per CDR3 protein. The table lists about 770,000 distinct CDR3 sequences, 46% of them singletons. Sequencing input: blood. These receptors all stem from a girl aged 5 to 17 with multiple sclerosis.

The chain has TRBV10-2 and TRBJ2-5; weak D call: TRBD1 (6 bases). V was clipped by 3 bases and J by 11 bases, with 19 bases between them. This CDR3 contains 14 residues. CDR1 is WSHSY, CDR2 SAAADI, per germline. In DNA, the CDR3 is TGCGCCAGCAGTGACGACAGGTCCCTGAATGAGCAGTACTTC. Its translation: CASSDDRSLNEQYF.

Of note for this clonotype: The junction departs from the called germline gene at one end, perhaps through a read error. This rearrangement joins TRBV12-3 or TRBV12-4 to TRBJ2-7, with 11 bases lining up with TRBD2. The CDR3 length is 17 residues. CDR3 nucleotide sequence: TGTACCAGCGGAATCCAAGGGACTAGCGGAGCCTCCTACGAGCAGTACTTC. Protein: CTSGIQGTSGASYEQYF.

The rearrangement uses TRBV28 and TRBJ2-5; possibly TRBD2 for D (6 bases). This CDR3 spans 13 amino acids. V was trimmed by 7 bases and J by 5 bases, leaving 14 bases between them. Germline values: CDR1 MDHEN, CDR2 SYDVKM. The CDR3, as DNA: TGTGCCAGCAACCGGTCGGGGAGGGAGACCCAGTACTTC. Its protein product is CASNRSGRETQYF.

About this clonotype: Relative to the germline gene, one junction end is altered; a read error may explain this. CDR3 region: CAGSFSGGGTNEKLFF. CDR3 nucleotides: TGTGCCGGCAGTTTTTCAGGGGGCGGAACTAATGAAAAACTGTTTTTT. The genes are TRBV28 and TRBJ1-4, with 8 bases identical to TRBD1. Per germline, CDR1 MDHEN and CDR2 SYDVKM. The CDR3 sequence is 16 residues long. Using reference TRBV28 and TRBJ1-4 for the parts outside the CDR3, the full variable domain is DVKVTQSSRYLVKRTGEKVFLECVQDMDHENMFWYRQDPGLGLRLIYFSYDVKMKEKGDIPEGYSVSREKKERFSLILESASTNQTSMYLCAGSFSGGGTNEKLFFGSGTQLSVL.

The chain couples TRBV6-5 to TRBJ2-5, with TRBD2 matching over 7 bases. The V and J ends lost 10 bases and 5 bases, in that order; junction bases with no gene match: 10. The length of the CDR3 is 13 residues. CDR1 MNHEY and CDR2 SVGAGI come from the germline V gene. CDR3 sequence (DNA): TGTGCCATCGGGCGGGAGCTTGGGGAGACCCAGTACTTC. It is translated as CAIGRELGETQYF.

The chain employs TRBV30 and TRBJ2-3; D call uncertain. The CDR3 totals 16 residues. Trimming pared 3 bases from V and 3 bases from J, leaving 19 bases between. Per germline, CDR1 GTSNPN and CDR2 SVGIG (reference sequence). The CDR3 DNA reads TGTGCCTGGAGCGAAAGGAGACTCGATAGTACAGATACGCAGTATTTT. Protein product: CAWSERRLDSTDTQYF.

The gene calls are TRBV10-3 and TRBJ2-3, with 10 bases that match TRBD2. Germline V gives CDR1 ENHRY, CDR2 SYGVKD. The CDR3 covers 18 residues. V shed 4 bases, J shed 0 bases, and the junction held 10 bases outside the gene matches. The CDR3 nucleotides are TGTGCCATCAGTGCTTGGACTAGCGGTATAACAAGCACAGATACGCAGTATTTT. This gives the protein CAISAWTSGITSTDTQYF.

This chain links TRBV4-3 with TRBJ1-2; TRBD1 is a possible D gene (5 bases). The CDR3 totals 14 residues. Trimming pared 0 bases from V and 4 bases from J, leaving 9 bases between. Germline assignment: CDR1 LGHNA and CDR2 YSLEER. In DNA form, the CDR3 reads TGCGCCAGCAGCCAAGATGGGGCTGGCTATGGCTACACCTTC. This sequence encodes CASSQDGAGYGYTF.

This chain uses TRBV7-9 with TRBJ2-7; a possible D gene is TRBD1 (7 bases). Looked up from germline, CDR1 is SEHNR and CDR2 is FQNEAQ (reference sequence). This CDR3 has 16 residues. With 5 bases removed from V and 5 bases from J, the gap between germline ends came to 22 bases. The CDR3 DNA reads TGTGCCAGCAGCCCGAGGGGGGACAGAAAAGTGGACGAGCAGTACTTC. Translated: CASSPRGDRKVDEQYF.

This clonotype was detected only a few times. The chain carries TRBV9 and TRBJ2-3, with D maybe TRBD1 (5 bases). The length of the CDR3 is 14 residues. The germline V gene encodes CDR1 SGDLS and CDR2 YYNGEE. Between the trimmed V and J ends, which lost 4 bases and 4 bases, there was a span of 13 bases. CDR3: CASSPPSRADTQYF. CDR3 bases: TGTGCCAGCAGCCCCCCTTCCAGGGCAGATACGCAGTATTTT.

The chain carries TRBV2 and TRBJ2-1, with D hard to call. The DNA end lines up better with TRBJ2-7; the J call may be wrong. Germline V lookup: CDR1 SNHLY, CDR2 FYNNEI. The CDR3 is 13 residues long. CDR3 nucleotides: TGTGCCAGCAGATGGACCAACTACAATGAGCAGTACTTC. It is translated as CASRWTNYNEQYF.

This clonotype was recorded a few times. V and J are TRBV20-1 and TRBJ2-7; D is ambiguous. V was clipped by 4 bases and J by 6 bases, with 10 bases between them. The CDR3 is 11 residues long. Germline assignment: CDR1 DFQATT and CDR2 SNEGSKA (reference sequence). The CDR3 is CSATDRFEQYF. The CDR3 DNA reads TGCAGTGCTACGGACCGGTTCGAGCAGTACTTC.

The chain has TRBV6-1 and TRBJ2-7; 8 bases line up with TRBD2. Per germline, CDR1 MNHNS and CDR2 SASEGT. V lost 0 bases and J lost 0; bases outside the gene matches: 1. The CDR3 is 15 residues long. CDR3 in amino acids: CASSEASGSSYEQYF. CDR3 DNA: TGTGCCAGCAGTGAAGCGAGCGGGAGCTCCTACGAGCAGTACTTC.

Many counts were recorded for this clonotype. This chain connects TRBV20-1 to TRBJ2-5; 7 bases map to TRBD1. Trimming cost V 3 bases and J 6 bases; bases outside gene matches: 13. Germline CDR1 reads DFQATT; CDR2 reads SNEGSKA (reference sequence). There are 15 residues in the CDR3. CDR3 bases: TGCAGTGCTAGCCCGAGGACAGGAGTTTCGAAGACCCAGTACTTC. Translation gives CSASPRTGVSKTQYF.

CDR3: CASRGDRGPQETQYF. The CDR3 bases are TGTGCCAGCAGGGGGGACAGGGGCCCCCAAGAGACCCAGTACTTC. This rearrangement joins TRBV11-2 to TRBJ2-5, with 10 bases matching TRBD1. The germline gives CDR1 SGHAT, CDR2 FQNNGV. The CDR3 is 15 amino acids. The junction had 5 bases not matched to a gene; V was cut back by 6 bases and J by 1 base.

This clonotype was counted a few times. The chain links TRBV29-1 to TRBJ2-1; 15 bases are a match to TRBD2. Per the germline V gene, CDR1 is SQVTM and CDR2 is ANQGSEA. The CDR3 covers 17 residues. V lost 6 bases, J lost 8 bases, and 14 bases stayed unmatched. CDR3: CSVDGTSGRKSLDEQFF. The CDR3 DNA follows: TGCAGCGTGGACGGGACTAGCGGGAGGAAGAGTTTAGATGAGCAGTTCTTC.

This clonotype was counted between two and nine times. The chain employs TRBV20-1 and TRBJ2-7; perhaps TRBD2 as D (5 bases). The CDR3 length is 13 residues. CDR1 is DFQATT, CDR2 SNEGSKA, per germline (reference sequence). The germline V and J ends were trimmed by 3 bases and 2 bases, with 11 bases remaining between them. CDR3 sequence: CSARGEPTYEQYF. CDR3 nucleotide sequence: TGCAGTGCTAGGGGAGAACCTACCTACGAGCAGTACTTC.

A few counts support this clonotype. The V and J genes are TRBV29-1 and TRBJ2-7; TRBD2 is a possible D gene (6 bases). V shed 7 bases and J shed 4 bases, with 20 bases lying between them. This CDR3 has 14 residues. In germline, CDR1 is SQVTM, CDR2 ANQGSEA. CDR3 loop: CSGAAGTAPYEQYF. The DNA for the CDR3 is TGCAGCGGAGCCGCGGGAACGGCCCCTTACGAGCAGTACTTC.

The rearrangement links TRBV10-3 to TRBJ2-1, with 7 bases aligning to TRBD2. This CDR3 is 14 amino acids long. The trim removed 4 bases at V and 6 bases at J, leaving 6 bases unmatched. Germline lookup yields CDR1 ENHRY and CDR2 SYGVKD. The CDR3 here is CAISGWEGRNEQFF. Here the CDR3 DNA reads TGTGCCATCAGTGGGTGGGAGGGCCGCAATGAGCAGTTCTTC.

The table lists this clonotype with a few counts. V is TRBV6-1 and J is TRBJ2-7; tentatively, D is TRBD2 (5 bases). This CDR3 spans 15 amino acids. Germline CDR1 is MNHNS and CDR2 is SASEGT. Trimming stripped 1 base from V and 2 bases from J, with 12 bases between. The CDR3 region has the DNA TGTGCCAGCAGTGAAGGGGGAGCACCAACCTACGAGCAGTACTTC. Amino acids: CASSEGGAPTYEQYF.

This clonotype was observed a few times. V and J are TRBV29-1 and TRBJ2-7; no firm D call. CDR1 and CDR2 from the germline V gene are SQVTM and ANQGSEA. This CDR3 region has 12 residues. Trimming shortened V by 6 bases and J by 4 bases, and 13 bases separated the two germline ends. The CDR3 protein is CSVLETRYEQYF. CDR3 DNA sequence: TGCAGCGTCCTCGAGACTCGATACGAGCAGTACTTC.

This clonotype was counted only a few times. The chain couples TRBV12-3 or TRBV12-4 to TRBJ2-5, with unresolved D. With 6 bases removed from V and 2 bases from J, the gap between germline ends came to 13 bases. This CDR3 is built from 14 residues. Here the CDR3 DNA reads TGTGCCAGCAGACCCGAGGTAGGGCAAGAGACCCAGTACTTC. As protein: CASRPEVGQETQYF.